These T cell receptor beta chains were read from a single sample in a study of blood T cell repertoires in COVID-19. Data came from immunoSEQ multiplex PCR; TCRdb stores just in-frame clones and leaves some out. The sample yields tens of thousands of clones, about 88% seen once. The sequenced sample was peripheral blood. These receptor sequences come from a man aged 70 or older with active COVID-19. The CDR3 runs from the conserved cysteine through the conserved F or W. Each record gives: J gene, V gene, clone size, D gene, CDR3 DNA, CDR3 protein. D genes are given only for firm matches. Size is stated for part of the rows, as once, few or many counts, or as a class when the clone is expanded.

J gene: TRBJ1-1
V gene: TRBV7-3
clone size: -
D gene: TRBD1
CDR3 DNA: TGTGCCAGCAGCCCCTACAGGGGCGCTGAAGCTTTCTTT
CDR3 protein: CASSPYRGAEAFF

J gene: TRBJ2-3
V gene: TRBV4-1
clone size: few
D gene: TRBD2
CDR3 DNA: TGCGCCAGCAGCCAAGATCCCCGTGGACTAGCGGGTGCAGATACGCAGTATTTT
CDR3 protein: CASSQDPRGLAGADTQYF

J gene: TRBJ1-2
V gene: TRBV5-6
clone size: -
D gene: -
CDR3 DNA: TGTGCCAGCAGCTTGAGAGGAGGTAACTATGGCTACACCTTC
CDR3 protein: CASSLRGGNYGYTF

J gene: TRBJ2-5
V gene: TRBV5-1
clone size: -
D gene: TRBD2
CDR3 DNA: TGCGCCAGCAGCTTGTGGGAGGGGCGGCAAGAGACCCAGTACTTC
CDR3 protein: CASSLWEGRQETQYF

J gene: TRBJ2-2
V gene: TRBV11-2
clone size: -
D gene: -
CDR3 DNA: TGTGCCAGCAGCGACGGACAGCGCATGAACACCGGGGAGCTGTTTTTT
CDR3 protein: CASSDGQRMNTGELFF

J gene: TRBJ2-6
V gene: TRBV28
clone size: -
D gene: TRBD2
CDR3 DNA: TGTGCCAGCAGACCTACTAGCGGGAGGGCCACTGGGGCCAACGTCCTGACTTTC
CDR3 protein: CASRPTSGRATGANVLTF

J gene: TRBJ2-1
V gene: TRBV9
clone size: once
D gene: -
CDR3 DNA: TGTGCCAGCAGCCCGGGCCTCCGAGGGTACAATGAGCAGTTCTTC
CDR3 protein: CASSPGLRGYNEQFF

J gene: TRBJ2-1
V gene: TRBV18
clone size: -
D gene: -
CDR3 DNA: TGTGCCAGCTCACCGAGGGAGGAGAGCTCCTACAATGAGCAGTTCTTC
CDR3 protein: CASSPREESSYNEQFF

J gene: TRBJ2-6
V gene: TRBV7-9
clone size: -
D gene: TRBD2
CDR3 DNA: TGTGCCAGCAGCTTAGCGCTAGCGGGAATCTCTGGGGCCAACGTCCTGACTTTC
CDR3 protein: CASSLALAGISGANVLTF

J gene: TRBJ2-7
V gene: TRBV7-9
clone size: -
D gene: -
CDR3 DNA: TGTGCCAGCAGCCCTGGGCAGGTTTACGAGCAGTACTTC
CDR3 protein: CASSPGQVYEQYF

J gene: TRBJ2-7
V gene: TRBV25-1
clone size: -
D gene: TRBD1
CDR3 DNA: TGTGCCAGCAGTGACAGGACAGGGGGCCGTTTCGACGAGCAGTACTTC
CDR3 protein: CASSDRTGGRFDEQYF

J gene: TRBJ1-1
V gene: TRBV19
clone size: -
D gene: TRBD1
CDR3 DNA: TGTGCCAGTAGTACTGGGACAGGGGTAGGAGCTTTCTTT
CDR3 protein: CASSTGTGVGAFF

J gene: TRBJ2-7
V gene: TRBV6-2/TRBV6-3
clone size: -
D gene: TRBD1
CDR3 DNA: TGTGCCAGCAGTGACCGGGACAGGGGTCGGAAGGACGAGCAGTACTTC
CDR3 protein: CASSDRDRGRKDEQYF

J gene: TRBJ1-2
V gene: TRBV6-5
clone size: -
D gene: -
CDR3 DNA: TGTGCCAGCAGTTATATGGGCGTGGGGAGCGGCTATGGCTACACCTTC
CDR3 protein: CASSYMGVGSGYGYTF

J gene: TRBJ2-7
V gene: TRBV27
clone size: few
D gene: -
CDR3 DNA: TGTGCCAGCATGGGAGGAGCGTCCTACGAGCAGTACTTC
CDR3 protein: CASMGGASYEQYF

J gene: TRBJ1-2
V gene: TRBV28
clone size: -
D gene: -
CDR3 DNA: TGTGCCAGCAGCAAACGGAGGGATTTCTATGGCTACACCTTC
CDR3 protein: CASSKRRDFYGYTF

J gene: TRBJ2-7
V gene: TRBV5-1
clone size: -
D gene: TRBD1
CDR3 DNA: TGCGCCAGCAGCTTGGCCGGGACAGCACGCGAGCAGTACTTC
CDR3 protein: CASSLAGTAREQYF

J gene: TRBJ2-5
V gene: TRBV6-5
clone size: once
D gene: TRBD2
CDR3 DNA: TGTGCCAGCAGCTCCTTAGCGGGGAAGGGAGAGACCCAGTACTTC
CDR3 protein: CASSSLAGKGETQYF

J gene: TRBJ2-1
V gene: TRBV6-1
clone size: -
D gene: -
CDR3 DNA: TGTGCCAGCAGTGAAATAGCGAATGAGCAGTTCTTC
CDR3 protein: CASSEIANEQFF

J gene: TRBJ2-1
V gene: TRBV2
clone size: -
D gene: TRBD1
CDR3 DNA: TGTGCCAGCAGTGATCGGGCAGGGGGTTACAATGAGCAGTTCTTC
CDR3 protein: CASSDRAGGYNEQFF

J gene: TRBJ2-1
V gene: TRBV12-3/TRBV12-4
clone size: -
D gene: -
CDR3 DNA: TGTGCCATCCAGACTAGTTTAAGTGAGCAGTTCTTC
CDR3 protein: CAIQTSLSEQFF

J gene: TRBJ2-1
V gene: TRBV5-5
clone size: -
D gene: -
CDR3 DNA: TGTGCCAGCAGCCCCGTCACTACGTATGAGCAGTTCTTC
CDR3 protein: CASSPVTTYEQFF

J gene: TRBJ1-1
V gene: TRBV10-3
clone size: -
D gene: -
CDR3 DNA: TGTGCCATCAGTGGGGAGTTCCTTAACACTGAAGCTTTCTTT
CDR3 protein: CAISGEFLNTEAFF

J gene: TRBJ2-5
V gene: TRBV4-1
clone size: -
D gene: TRBD2
CDR3 DNA: TGCGCCAGCAGCCTAGCGGGAGGGATCCAAGAGACCCAGTACTTC
CDR3 protein: CASSLAGGIQETQYF

J gene: TRBJ2-2
V gene: TRBV7-7
clone size: -
D gene: -
CDR3 DNA: TGTGCTAGCAGCTTAGGAGTATCGGGACAGAACACCGGGGAGCTGTTTTTT
CDR3 protein: CASSLGVSGQNTGELFF

J gene: TRBJ2-2
V gene: TRBV7-2
clone size: once
D gene: TRBD2
CDR3 DNA: TGTGCCAGCAGCTCGGGGGCCGGACTAGCGGGGCCCGGGGAGCTGTTTTTT
CDR3 protein: CASSSGAGLAGPGELFF

J gene: TRBJ2-1
V gene: TRBV6-1
clone size: -
D gene: TRBD2
CDR3 DNA: TGTGCCAGCAGTGATAGCGGGGCGTACAATGAGCAGTTCTTC
CDR3 protein: CASSDSGAYNEQFF

J gene: TRBJ2-3
V gene: TRBV5-1
clone size: -
D gene: TRBD2
CDR3 DNA: TGCGCCAGCAGCCTTGGAGGGACTAGCGGGGTTGATACGCAGTATTTT
CDR3 protein: CASSLGGTSGVDTQYF

J gene: TRBJ2-6
V gene: TRBV19
clone size: few
D gene: -
CDR3 DNA: TGTGCCAGTAGTATAGACGGCGGGATAGCCGGGGCCAACGTCCTGACTTTC
CDR3 protein: CASSIDGGIAGANVLTF

J gene: TRBJ2-3
V gene: TRBV7-2
clone size: few
D gene: -
CDR3 DNA: TGTGCCAGCAGCCGGACAGGGGGTACTAGCGGGAGTCGGGCAGATACGCAGTATTTT
CDR3 protein: CASSRTGGTSGSRADTQYF

J gene: TRBJ1-1
V gene: TRBV19
clone size: -
D gene: TRBD1
CDR3 DNA: TGTGCCAGTATCGGATTACGGGAGGGGGCTAACACTGAAGCTTTCTTT
CDR3 protein: CASIGLREGANTEAFF

J gene: TRBJ2-5
V gene: TRBV7-3
clone size: -
D gene: -
CDR3 DNA: TGTGCCAGCAGCTTAACGAGGGAAGAGACCCAGTACTTC
CDR3 protein: CASSLTREETQYF

J gene: TRBJ2-3
V gene: TRBV24-1
clone size: -
D gene: -
CDR3 DNA: TGTGCCACCAGTGACCCGGGCACAGATACGCAGTATTTT
CDR3 protein: CATSDPGTDTQYF

J gene: TRBJ2-1
V gene: TRBV7-6
clone size: -
D gene: TRBD2
CDR3 DNA: TGTGCCAGCAGTTTAAAGCGGGGGGGCGTAAATGAGCAGTTCTTC
CDR3 protein: CASSLKRGGVNEQFF

J gene: TRBJ2-3
V gene: TRBV20-1
clone size: -
D gene: -
CDR3 DNA: TGCAGTGCTAGTAACCCTCTCGGGATGGGAGATACGCAGTATTTT
CDR3 protein: CSASNPLGMGDTQYF

J gene: TRBJ2-1
V gene: TRBV14
clone size: once
D gene: -
CDR3 DNA: TGTGCCAGCAGCCAAGGGGGCTTTTCGGGGGGCACCTCCTACAATGAGCAGTTCTTC
CDR3 protein: CASSQGGFSGGTSYNEQFF

J gene: TRBJ1-4
V gene: TRBV28
clone size: -
D gene: -
CDR3 DNA: TGTGCCAGCAGTTTCCCACCCGGGACACTGAATGAAAAACTGTTTTTT
CDR3 protein: CASSFPPGTLNEKLFF

J gene: TRBJ2-5
V gene: TRBV6-5
clone size: -
D gene: -
CDR3 DNA: TGTGCCAGCAGTCGGACAGTCCTTCTTCAAGAGACCCAGTACTTC
CDR3 protein: CASSRTVLLQETQYF

J gene: TRBJ2-3
V gene: TRBV6-5
clone size: few
D gene: -
CDR3 DNA: TGTGCCAGCGCGGGGAGAACCACAGATACGCAGTATTTT
CDR3 protein: CASAGRTTDTQYF

J gene: TRBJ2-7
V gene: TRBV28
clone size: once
D gene: TRBD2
CDR3 DNA: TGTGCCAGCACCGCGGGGGGTAGCGGGAACTACGAGCAGTACTTC
CDR3 protein: CASTAGGSGNYEQYF

J gene: TRBJ2-1
V gene: TRBV27
clone size: once
D gene: TRBD2
CDR3 DNA: TGTGCCAGCAGTTTGGGACTAGCGGGAGGCGGTGAGCAGTTCTTC
CDR3 protein: CASSLGLAGGGEQFF

J gene: TRBJ2-2
V gene: TRBV19
clone size: -
D gene: TRBD2
CDR3 DNA: TGTGCCAGTAGTATTCGATCCGGGAGGGCCCGTACCGGGGAGCTGTTTTTT
CDR3 protein: CASSIRSGRARTGELFF

J gene: TRBJ2-7
V gene: TRBV11-2
clone size: -
D gene: -
CDR3 DNA: TGTGCCAGCAGCCCAAATCCCTACGAGCAGTACTTC
CDR3 protein: CASSPNPYEQYF

J gene: TRBJ2-5
V gene: TRBV24-1
clone size: -
D gene: TRBD1
CDR3 DNA: TGTGCCACCAGTGATTCGACAAATGACAGGGAAGAGACCCAGTACTTC
CDR3 protein: CATSDSTNDREETQYF

J gene: TRBJ2-1
V gene: TRBV11-3
clone size: -
D gene: TRBD2
CDR3 DNA: TGTGCCAGCAGCTTAGGGGTGGGACTAGCGTCCTACAATGAGCAGTTCTTC
CDR3 protein: CASSLGVGLASYNEQFF

J gene: TRBJ1-1
V gene: TRBV7-2
clone size: -
D gene: -
CDR3 DNA: TGTGCCAGCACCTCTAACAGTGAGACTGAAGCTTTCTTT
CDR3 protein: CASTSNSETEAFF

J gene: TRBJ2-5
V gene: TRBV15
clone size: -
D gene: TRBD2
CDR3 DNA: TGTGCCACCAGCAGGCCGGGACTAGGCCAAGAGACCCAGTACTTC
CDR3 protein: CATSRPGLGQETQYF

J gene: TRBJ2-3
V gene: TRBV4-2
clone size: -
D gene: TRBD2
CDR3 DNA: TGTGCCAGCAGCCAGGCGGGAGACACTAGCACAGATACGCAGTATTTT
CDR3 protein: CASSQAGDTSTDTQYF

J gene: TRBJ2-7
V gene: TRBV5-1
clone size: -
D gene: TRBD2
CDR3 DNA: TGCGCCAGCAGCCCAAGGACTAGCGGGAGTTACGAGCAGTACTTC
CDR3 protein: CASSPRTSGSYEQYF

J gene: TRBJ1-2
V gene: TRBV28
clone size: -
D gene: TRBD1
CDR3 DNA: TGTGCCAGCAGCGTAGGGGGCGCCTCCTATGGCTACACCTTC
CDR3 protein: CASSVGGASYGYTF

J gene: TRBJ2-3
V gene: TRBV19
clone size: few
D gene: -
CDR3 DNA: TGTGCCAGTAGTGCAGGACAGCCCAGCACAGATACGCAGTATTTT
CDR3 protein: CASSAGQPSTDTQYF

J gene: TRBJ2-1
V gene: TRBV23-1
clone size: -
D gene: TRBD2
CDR3 DNA: TGCGCCAGCAGTCAATCGGGGACTAGCGGGAGGAGGTCCTACAATGAGCAGTTCTTC
CDR3 protein: CASSQSGTSGRRSYNEQFF

J gene: TRBJ1-1
V gene: TRBV6-5
clone size: -
D gene: TRBD1
CDR3 DNA: TGTGCCAGCAGTTACCGGACAGGGTCGAACACTGAAGCTTTCTTT
CDR3 protein: CASSYRTGSNTEAFF

J gene: TRBJ2-1
V gene: TRBV2
clone size: -
D gene: TRBD2
CDR3 DNA: TGTGCCAGCAGCCCACGGACTAGCGGGCGCTACAATGAGCAGTTCTTC
CDR3 protein: CASSPRTSGRYNEQFF

J gene: TRBJ2-5
V gene: TRBV2
clone size: -
D gene: TRBD1
CDR3 DNA: TGTGCCAGCAGCGTAGACAGGGGAGGAGAGACCCAGTACTTC
CDR3 protein: CASSVDRGGETQYF

J gene: TRBJ2-4
V gene: TRBV2
clone size: -
D gene: TRBD2
CDR3 DNA: TGTGCCAGCAGTGGAAGACTAGCGGGAGCAGGAACCAAAAACATTCAGTACTTC
CDR3 protein: CASSGRLAGAGTKNIQYF

J gene: TRBJ2-2
V gene: TRBV7-6
clone size: -
D gene: TRBD1
CDR3 DNA: TGTGCCAGCAGCTTAGCCGGGACAGCGTCCACCGGGGAGCTGTTTTTT
CDR3 protein: CASSLAGTASTGELFF